This is a list of T cell receptor beta chains from one sample in a study of OX40 agonist ivuxolimab in advanced cancers. The repertoire was sequenced with immunoSEQ multiplex PCR; TCRdb's copy has only in-frame clones and lacks some. The repertoire includes approximately 91,000 clones, around 87% of them detected once, and roughly 4% sits in the top ten. This material consisted of CD4+ or CD8+ T cells sorted from blood, taken in a trial of the OX40 agonist ivuxolimab. The receptors originated from an adult with an advanced solid tumor such as melanoma, head and neck, liver or kidney cancer. The CDR3 runs from the conserved cysteine through the conserved F or W. The D gene is left open where the match is weak. Size tells how often a clone was seen (once, few, many) or the class of an expanded clone, and some rows leave it out.

D gene: TRBD1; clone size: .; J gene: TRBJ1-2; V gene: TRBV5-4; CDR3 DNA: TGTGCCAGCAGCTTGTCCCTCGGACAGGCAGGAGGCTACACCTTC; CDR3 protein: CASSLSLGQAGGYTF
D gene: .; clone size: few; J gene: TRBJ1-5; V gene: TRBV11-2; CDR3 DNA: TGTGCCAGCAGCTTAGAAAGCAATCAGCCCCAGCATTTT; CDR3 protein: CASSLESNQPQHF
D gene: .; clone size: .; J gene: TRBJ1-4; V gene: TRBV10-3; CDR3 DNA: TGTGCCATCAGTCCCCACCTGGGGGGCAGACGGGAAAAACTGTTTTTT; CDR3 protein: CAISPHLGGRREKLFF
D gene: TRBD1; clone size: .; J gene: TRBJ2-3; V gene: TRBV7-6; CDR3 DNA: TGTGCCAGCAGCTTAGCACAGGGGAGCACAGATACGCAGTATTTT; CDR3 protein: CASSLAQGSTDTQYF
D gene: .; clone size: few; J gene: TRBJ1-1; V gene: TRBV5-1; CDR3 DNA: TGCGCCAGCAGCCCCTCCCCAGCGGGCTTGAACACTGAAGCTTTCTTT; CDR3 protein: CASSPSPAGLNTEAFF
D gene: .; clone size: .; J gene: TRBJ1-2; V gene: TRBV4-3; CDR3 DNA: TGCGCCAGCAGCCAAGGCCAGAACTATGGCTACACCTTC; CDR3 protein: CASSQGQNYGYTF
D gene: TRBD2; clone size: .; J gene: TRBJ2-1; V gene: TRBV11-2; CDR3 DNA: TGTGCCAGCAGCTTAGCCGGGAGGCCCGGTGAGCAGTTCTTC; CDR3 protein: CASSLAGRPGEQFF
D gene: TRBD2; clone size: .; J gene: TRBJ2-1; V gene: TRBV30; CDR3 DNA: TGTGCCTGGAGTATCGCGACTAGCGGGAGCCTGGGAAACAATGAGCAGTTCTTC; CDR3 protein: CAWSIATSGSLGNNEQFF
D gene: .; clone size: once; J gene: TRBJ2-1; V gene: TRBV28; CDR3 DNA: TGTGCCAGCAACAGGATGGAGTCCGAGCAGTTCTTC; CDR3 protein: CASNRMESEQFF
D gene: TRBD1; clone size: .; J gene: TRBJ1-1; V gene: TRBV5-1; CDR3 DNA: TGCGCCAGCAGTTTGACAGGGGGTATAACTGAAGCTTTCTTT; CDR3 protein: CASSLTGGITEAFF
D gene: .; clone size: .; J gene: TRBJ2-7; V gene: TRBV10-3; CDR3 DNA: TGTGCCATCGGGCGGGAAAGGGGGGCCTACGAGCAGTACTTC; CDR3 protein: CAIGRERGAYEQYF
D gene: .; clone size: .; J gene: TRBJ1-1; V gene: TRBV20-1; CDR3 DNA: TGCAGTGCGGCATTGAACACTGAAGCTTTCTTT; CDR3 protein: CSAALNTEAFF
D gene: .; clone size: once; J gene: TRBJ2-5; V gene: TRBV28; CDR3 DNA: TGTGCCACCCGAGGGGGAGAGACCCAGTACTTC; CDR3 protein: CATRGGETQYF
D gene: .; clone size: .; J gene: TRBJ2-5; V gene: TRBV7-8; CDR3 DNA: TGTGCCAGCAGCCCGACGAGATTCCAAGAGACCCAGTACTTC; CDR3 protein: CASSPTRFQETQYF
D gene: TRBD2; clone size: .; J gene: TRBJ2-1; V gene: TRBV27; CDR3 DNA: TGTGCCAGCACTGTTGGGATTGGCGGGAGCTCCTACAATGAGCAGTTCTTC; CDR3 protein: CASTVGIGGSSYNEQFF
D gene: .; clone size: .; J gene: TRBJ1-5; V gene: TRBV29-1; CDR3 DNA: TGCAGCGTTGGATCCGGGTACGGTCAGCCCCAGCATTTT; CDR3 protein: CSVGSGYGQPQHF
D gene: .; clone size: .; J gene: TRBJ2-3; V gene: TRBV10-1; CDR3 DNA: TGCGCCAGCAGTGAGGGCGTTCAGCCCACAGATACGCAGTATTTT; CDR3 protein: CASSEGVQPTDTQYF
D gene: .; clone size: .; J gene: TRBJ1-1; V gene: TRBV5-1; CDR3 DNA: TGCGCCAGCAGCTTTACAGGGAGCACTGAAGCTTTCTTT; CDR3 protein: CASSFTGSTEAFF
D gene: .; clone size: .; J gene: TRBJ1-4; V gene: TRBV28; CDR3 DNA: TGTGCCAGCAGCGATGAAAAACTGTTTTTT; CDR3 protein: CASSDEKLFF
D gene: .; clone size: .; J gene: TRBJ2-1; V gene: TRBV10-3; CDR3 DNA: TGTGCCATCAGTGAGTCGACGGGTAATGCCTACAATGAGCAGTTCTTC; CDR3 protein: CAISESTGNAYNEQFF
D gene: .; clone size: .; J gene: TRBJ1-1; V gene: TRBV30; CDR3 DNA: TGTGCCTTGACGGAGAACACTGAAGCTTTCTTT; CDR3 protein: CALTENTEAFF
D gene: TRBD2; clone size: .; J gene: TRBJ2-2; V gene: TRBV5-1; CDR3 DNA: TGCGCCAGCAGCAAGTTCCCGCGGGAGAATGGGGCCGGGGAGCTGTTTTTT; CDR3 protein: CASSKFPRENGAGELFF
D gene: .; clone size: .; J gene: TRBJ2-2; V gene: TRBV5-1; CDR3 DNA: TGCGCCAGCAGCTGGACGGGGAACACCGGGGAGCTGTTTTTT; CDR3 protein: CASSWTGNTGELFF
D gene: .; clone size: few; J gene: TRBJ2-2; V gene: TRBV6-1; CDR3 DNA: TGTGCCACCACGGGCGGGATGAACACCGGGGAGCTGTTTTTT; CDR3 protein: CATTGGMNTGELFF
D gene: TRBD1; clone size: .; J gene: TRBJ1-5; V gene: TRBV9; CDR3 DNA: TGTGCCAGCAGCGTAGTTGGGACAGGGGTGGGAATGTTGCATTTT; CDR3 protein: CASSVVGTGVGMLHF
D gene: TRBD2; clone size: .; J gene: TRBJ2-3; V gene: TRBV7-7; CDR3 DNA: TGTGCTAGCAGCTTAGGTTCGGTAGCGGGAGTCAGCACAGATACGCAGTATTTT; CDR3 protein: CASSLGSVAGVSTDTQYF
D gene: TRBD2; clone size: .; J gene: TRBJ2-1; V gene: TRBV7-2; CDR3 DNA: TGTGCCAGCAGTTCGGGAGGAGGGCACAATGAGCAGTTCTTC; CDR3 protein: CASSSGGGHNEQFF
D gene: .; clone size: .; J gene: TRBJ1-2; V gene: TRBV5-1; CDR3 DNA: TGCGCCAGCAGCTCCGGGAGTAACTATGGCTACACCTTC; CDR3 protein: CASSSGSNYGYTF
D gene: .; clone size: once; J gene: TRBJ2-1; V gene: TRBV21-1; CDR3 DNA: TGTGCCAGCAGCACGCGACTAGCGGGAGGGCTTTGGGATGAGCAGTTCTTC; CDR3 protein: CASSTRLAGGLWDEQFF
D gene: .; clone size: .; J gene: TRBJ2-3; V gene: TRBV7-8; CDR3 DNA: TGTGCCAGCAGCTTCGGGACAACTAGCACAGATACGCAGTATTTT; CDR3 protein: CASSFGTTSTDTQYF
D gene: .; clone size: .; J gene: TRBJ1-1; V gene: TRBV2; CDR3 DNA: TGTGCCAGCAGTGACAGGGGGAACACTGAAGCTTTCTTT; CDR3 protein: CASSDRGNTEAFF
D gene: TRBD2; clone size: .; J gene: TRBJ2-5; V gene: TRBV11-2; CDR3 DNA: TGTGCCAGCAGCCCATCGGGAGGCGGGAGATATGGGACCCAGTACTTC; CDR3 protein: CASSPSGGGRYGTQYF
D gene: TRBD2; clone size: .; J gene: TRBJ2-3; V gene: TRBV7-9; CDR3 DNA: TGTGCCAGCAGCCGGACTAGCGGGAGTAGCGGCACAGATACGCAGTATTTT; CDR3 protein: CASSRTSGSSGTDTQYF
D gene: .; clone size: .; J gene: TRBJ1-6; V gene: TRBV30; CDR3 DNA: TGTGCCTGGAGTGTAGGGGGTGGTTCACCCCTCCACTTT; CDR3 protein: CAWSVGGGSPLHF
D gene: TRBD1; clone size: once; J gene: TRBJ1-2; V gene: TRBV2; CDR3 DNA: TGTGCCTCGGGACAGGGGTATCCCGGAGATGGCTACACCTTC; CDR3 protein: CASGQGYPGDGYTF
D gene: .; clone size: .; J gene: TRBJ1-4; V gene: TRBV4-2; CDR3 DNA: TGTGCCAGCAGCCAAGTGAGGGAATCTAAACTGTTTTTT; CDR3 protein: CASSQVRESKLFF
D gene: .; clone size: .; J gene: TRBJ1-6; V gene: TRBV7-9; CDR3 DNA: TGTGCCAGCAGCTTAGTTAATTCACCCCTCCACTTT; CDR3 protein: CASSLVNSPLHF
D gene: .; clone size: .; J gene: TRBJ1-5; V gene: TRBV10-3; CDR3 DNA: TGTGCCATCAGTGAGCCGCAGCAGCCCCAGCATTTT; CDR3 protein: CAISEPQQPQHF
D gene: .; clone size: once; J gene: TRBJ1-1; V gene: TRBV28; CDR3 DNA: TGTGCCAGCAGCGATCTGAACACTGAAGCTTTCTTT; CDR3 protein: CASSDLNTEAFF
D gene: .; clone size: .; J gene: TRBJ2-6; V gene: TRBV6-5; CDR3 DNA: TGTGCCAGCAACAGGGACTCTGGGGCCAACGTCCTGACTTTC; CDR3 protein: CASNRDSGANVLTF
D gene: TRBD2; clone size: .; J gene: TRBJ2-5; V gene: TRBV11-3; CDR3 DNA: TGTGCCAGCAGCTTAGATGGTGGGGTAGCGGGAGGGTCAGAGACCCAGTACTTC; CDR3 protein: CASSLDGGVAGGSETQYF
D gene: .; clone size: .; J gene: TRBJ2-3; V gene: TRBV4-1; CDR3 DNA: TGCGCCAGCAGCCCCGACCCTTGGGGAGATACGCAGTATTTT; CDR3 protein: CASSPDPWGDTQYF
D gene: TRBD1; clone size: .; J gene: TRBJ1-1; V gene: TRBV19; CDR3 DNA: TGTGCCAGCCTCCGGGGGGACAGGCCTCGTACGAACACTGAAGCTTTCTTT; CDR3 protein: CASLRGDRPRTNTEAFF